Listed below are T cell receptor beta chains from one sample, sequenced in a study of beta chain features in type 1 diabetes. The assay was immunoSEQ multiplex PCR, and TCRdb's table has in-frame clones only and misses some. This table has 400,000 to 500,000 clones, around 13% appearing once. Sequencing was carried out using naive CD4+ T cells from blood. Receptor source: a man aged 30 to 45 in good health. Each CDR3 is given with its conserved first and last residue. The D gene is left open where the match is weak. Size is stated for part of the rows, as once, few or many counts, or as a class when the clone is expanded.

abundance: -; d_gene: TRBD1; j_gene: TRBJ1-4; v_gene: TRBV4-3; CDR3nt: TGCGCCAGCAGCCAAGATAGGACAGGGATTAATGAAAAACTGTTTTTT; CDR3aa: CASSQDRTGINEKLFF
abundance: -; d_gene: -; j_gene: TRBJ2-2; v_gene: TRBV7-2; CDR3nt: TGTGCCAGCAGCCTCCTTTACACCGGGGAGCTGTTTTTT; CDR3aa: CASSLLYTGELFF
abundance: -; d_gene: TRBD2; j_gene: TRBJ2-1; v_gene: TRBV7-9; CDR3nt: TGTGCCAGCAGCCCGCGGGGGGGCTCCTACAATGAGCAGTTCTTC; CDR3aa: CASSPRGGSYNEQFF
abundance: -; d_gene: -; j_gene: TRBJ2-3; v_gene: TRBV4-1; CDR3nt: TGCGCCAGCAGCCGAACCGGCCCCACAGATACGCAGTATTTT; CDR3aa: CASSRTGPTDTQYF
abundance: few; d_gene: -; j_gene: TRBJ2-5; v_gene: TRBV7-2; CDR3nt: TGTGCCAGCAGCTTACCGGGAGTGATGGAGACCCAGTACTTC; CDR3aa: CASSLPGVMETQYF
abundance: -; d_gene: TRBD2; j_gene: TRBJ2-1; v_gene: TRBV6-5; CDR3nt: TGTGCCAGCACCCCCGGGACTAGCGGGGGTGAGCAGTTCTTC; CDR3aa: CASTPGTSGGEQFF
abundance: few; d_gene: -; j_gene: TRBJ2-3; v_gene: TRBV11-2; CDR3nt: TGTGCCAGCAGCTTGATGCGAAGGTCAGATACGCAGTATTTT; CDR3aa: CASSLMRRSDTQYF
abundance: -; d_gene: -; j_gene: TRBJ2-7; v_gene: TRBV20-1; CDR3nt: TGCAGTACAGGGCCCTACGAGCAGTACTTC; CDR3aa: CSTGPYEQYF
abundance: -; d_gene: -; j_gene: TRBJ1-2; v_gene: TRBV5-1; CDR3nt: TGCGCCAGCAGCTCGGGACCGAGGACTACCTATGGCTACACCTTC; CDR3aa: CASSSGPRTTYGYTF
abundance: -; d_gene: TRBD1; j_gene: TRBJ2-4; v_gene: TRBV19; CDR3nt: TGTGCCAGTAGTTCAAGACGGGACAGCCCGAAAAACATTCAGTACTTC; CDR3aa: CASSSRRDSPKNIQYF
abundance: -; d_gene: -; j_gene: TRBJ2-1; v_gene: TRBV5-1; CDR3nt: TGCGCCAGCAGCGGGCTACCTAGCTCCTACAATGAGCAGTTCTTC; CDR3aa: CASSGLPSSYNEQFF
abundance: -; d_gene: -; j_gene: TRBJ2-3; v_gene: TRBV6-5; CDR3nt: TGTGCCAGCAGTCCAGACGGGACCCGAAGGCAGTATTTT; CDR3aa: CASSPDGTRRQYF
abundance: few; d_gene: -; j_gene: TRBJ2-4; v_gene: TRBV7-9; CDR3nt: TGTGCCAGCAGCTTACGGGGTTTAGCCAAAAACATTCAGTACTTC; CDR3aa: CASSLRGLAKNIQYF
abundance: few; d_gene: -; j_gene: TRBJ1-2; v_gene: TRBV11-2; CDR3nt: TGTGCCAGCAGCTTAGTACTCGATGGCTACACCTTC; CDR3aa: CASSLVLDGYTF
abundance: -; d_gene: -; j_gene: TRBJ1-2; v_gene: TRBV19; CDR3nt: TGTGCCAGTTCCCCGGCCGCACAGCTGACCTATGGCTACACCTTC; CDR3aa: CASSPAAQLTYGYTF
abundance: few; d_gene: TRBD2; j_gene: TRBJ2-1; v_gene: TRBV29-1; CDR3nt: TGCAGCGTTGAAGATCGGGGTGGGACTACCCAGTTCTTC; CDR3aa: CSVEDRGGTTQFF
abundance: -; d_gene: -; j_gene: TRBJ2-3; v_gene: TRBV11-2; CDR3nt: TGTGCCAGCAGCTCTCGACAAGGCACAGATACGCAGTATTTT; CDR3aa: CASSSRQGTDTQYF
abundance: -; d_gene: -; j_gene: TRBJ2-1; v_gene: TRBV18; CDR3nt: TGTGCCAGCTCACCGATGCCTGGCGGGGATAGTGAGCAGTTCTTC; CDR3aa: CASSPMPGGDSEQFF
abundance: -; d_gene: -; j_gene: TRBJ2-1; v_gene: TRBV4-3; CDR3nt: TGCGCCAGCAGCCAAGCACGGGGCTCCTACAATGAGCAGTTCTTC; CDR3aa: CASSQARGSYNEQFF
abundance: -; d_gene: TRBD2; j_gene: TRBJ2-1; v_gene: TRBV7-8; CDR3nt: TGTGCCAGCAGCTTAGAAGGACTAGCGGGTCTAGAGGGAGAGCAGTTCTTC; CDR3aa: CASSLEGLAGLEGEQFF
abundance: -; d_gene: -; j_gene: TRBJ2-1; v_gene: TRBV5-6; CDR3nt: TGTGCCAGCAGCTTGGGGGCGGGATTGCGGAATGAGCAGTTCTTC; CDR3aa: CASSLGAGLRNEQFF
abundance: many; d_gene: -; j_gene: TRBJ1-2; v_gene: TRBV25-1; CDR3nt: TGTGCCAGCAGTGGCACACGGGGCTACACCTTC; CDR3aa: CASSGTRGYTF
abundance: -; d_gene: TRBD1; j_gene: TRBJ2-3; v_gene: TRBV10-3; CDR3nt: TGTGCCATCAGGCCCGGGACAGGGTTCGCAGATACGCAGTATTTT; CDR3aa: CAIRPGTGFADTQYF
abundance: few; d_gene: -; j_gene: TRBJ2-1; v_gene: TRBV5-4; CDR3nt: TGTGCCAGCAGCTTGAACAGCGAAACCTACAATGAGCAGTTCTTC; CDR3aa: CASSLNSETYNEQFF
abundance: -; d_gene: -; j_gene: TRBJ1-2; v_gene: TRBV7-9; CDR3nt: TGTGCCAGCAGCTTAGGCGCCGGCTACACCTTC; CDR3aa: CASSLGAGYTF
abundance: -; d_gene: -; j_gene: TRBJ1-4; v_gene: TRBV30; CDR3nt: TGTGCCTGGAGTAACAGGGATTATGAAAAACTGTTTTTT; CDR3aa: CAWSNRDYEKLFF
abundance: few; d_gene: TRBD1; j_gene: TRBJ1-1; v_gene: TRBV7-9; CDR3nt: TGTGCCAGCAGCTCCGGGACAGGGGTTACTGAAGCTTTCTTT; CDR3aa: CASSSGTGVTEAFF
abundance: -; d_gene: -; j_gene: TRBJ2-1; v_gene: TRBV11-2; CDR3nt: TGTGCCAGCAGCTTAAGTGGGGGCGGGAGTTGGAATGAGCAGTTCTTC; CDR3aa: CASSLSGGGSWNEQFF
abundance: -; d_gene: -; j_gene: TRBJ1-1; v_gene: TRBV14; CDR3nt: TGTGCCAGCAGGTCAGTGAGTCGTGAAGCTTTCTTT; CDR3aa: CASRSVSREAFF
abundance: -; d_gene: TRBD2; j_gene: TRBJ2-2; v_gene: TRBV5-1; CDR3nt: TGCGCCAGCAGCCCGTCGGGACTAGCGGACACCGGGGAGCTGTTTTTT; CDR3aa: CASSPSGLADTGELFF
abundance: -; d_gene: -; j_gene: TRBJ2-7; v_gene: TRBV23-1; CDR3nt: TGCGCCAGCAGTCCCCGGACAGCTACTATCGAGCAGTACTTC; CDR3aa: CASSPRTATIEQYF
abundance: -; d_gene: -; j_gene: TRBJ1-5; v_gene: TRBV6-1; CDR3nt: TGTGCCAGTCCCTTTCAGGGAAGCAATCAGCCCCAGCATTTT; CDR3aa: CASPFQGSNQPQHF
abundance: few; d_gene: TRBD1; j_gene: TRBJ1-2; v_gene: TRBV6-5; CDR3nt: TGTGCCAGCAACCCCAGGGGGACATATGGCTACACCTTC; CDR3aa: CASNPRGTYGYTF
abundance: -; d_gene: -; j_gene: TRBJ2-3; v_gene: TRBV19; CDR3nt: TGTGCCAGTAGCAAAAAGAGCGACACGCAGTATTTT; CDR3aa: CASSKKSDTQYF
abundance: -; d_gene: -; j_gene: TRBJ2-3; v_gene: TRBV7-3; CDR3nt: TGTGCCAGCAGCTCGACGGTTAGCACAGATACGCAGTATTTT; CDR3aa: CASSSTVSTDTQYF
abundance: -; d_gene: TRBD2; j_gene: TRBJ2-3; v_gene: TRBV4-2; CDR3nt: TGTGCCAGCAGCCAAGTTGGACTAGCGGGATCATACGATACGCAGTATTTT; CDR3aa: CASSQVGLAGSYDTQYF